The 4 T cell receptor beta chains below all came from one sample that was sequenced in a study of blood T cell repertoires in COVID-19. Profiled with immunoSEQ multiplex PCR; TCRdb holds only in-frame clones, not every one. The table includes roughly 86,000 clones, about four fifths detected once. The sequenced sample was peripheral blood. Receptors were obtained from a woman aged 70-85 years with acute or convalescent COVID-19.

The chain couples TRBV19 to TRBJ2-3, with D tentatively TRBD2 (6 bases). The germline V gene has CDR1 LNHDA and CDR2 SQIVND (reference sequence). V dropped 7 bases and J dropped 2 bases, with 13 bases sitting between them. This CDR3 has 14 residues. The CDR3 region is CASIGAGNTDTQYF. CDR3 sequence (DNA): TGTGCCAGTATTGGGGCGGGGAACACAGATACGCAGTATTTT.

The chain has TRBV28 and TRBJ1-2; the D gene is possibly TRBD1 (6 bases). The CDR3 runs to 14 residues. V lost 1 base, J lost 8 bases, and 14 bases lay in between. CDR1 and CDR2 from the germline V gene are MDHEN and SYDVKM. CDR3 nucleotides: TGTGCCAGCAGTTTATCAGGGGTGTTTGAAGGCTACACCTTC. Translated, it gives CASSLSGVFEGYTF.

This clone was observed once. This sample also contains other DNA sequences that code for the same CDR3. The chain links TRBV5-1 to TRBJ1-1; D not certain. CDR1 is SGHRS, CDR2 YFSETQ, per germline. The CDR3 has 14 amino acids. With 0 bases removed from V and 4 bases from J, the gap between germline ends came to 10 bases. CDR3: CASSLGVRGTEAFF. In DNA form, the CDR3 reads TGCGCCAGCAGCTTGGGGGTGCGGGGCACTGAAGCTTTCTTT.

The J gene is TRBJ2-5, the V gene TRBV12-3 or TRBV12-4; a possible D gene is TRBD1 (5 bases). CDR3 size: 13 residues. V lost 4 bases and J 1 base, leaving 7 bases between the germline ends. The CDR3, as DNA: TGTGCCAGCAGTTCAGGGCGCCAAGAGACCCAGTACTTC. Translation gives CASSSGRQETQYF.